This entry features one T cell receptor (beta chain) sequence. This entry is derived from a study of identical twins. The V and J ends lost 6 bases and 8 bases, in that order; junction bases with no gene match: 14. CDR3 length: 16 residues. Germline V lookup: CDR1 SGHTA, CDR2 FQGNSA. TCRdb used MiXCR to reprocess the 5' RACE reads, holding one entry per CDR3 protein. This table has 220,000 or so distinct CDR3 sequences, 5.5% to 7% appearing once. This sample was shared with a second study, whose subject was yellow fever vaccine responses in identical twins.

Sequencing was carried out using memory (CD45RO+) T cells sorted from blood. The clonotype comes from a woman aged 18-35 years in good health. This chain links TRBV7-2 with TRBJ2-1; 9 bases are shared with TRBD1. The CDR3 sequence: CASSRYPGQGAHEQFF. The CDR3 region has the DNA TGTGCCAGCAGTAGGTACCCGGGACAGGGAGCACATGAGCAGTTCTTC. Complete variable domain (other parts from reference TRBV7-2 and TRBJ2-1): GAGVSQSPSNKVTEKGKDVELRCDPISGHTALYWYRQSLGQGLEFLIYFQGNSAPDKSGLPSDRFSAERTGGSVSTLTIQRTQQEDSAVYLCASSRYPGQGAHEQFFGPGTRLTVL.